Below, 28 T cell receptor beta chains from the same sample are listed, as sequenced in a study of blood T cell repertoires in COVID-19. Sequencing was performed with immunoSEQ multiplex PCR; in TCRdb, only in-frame clones are kept and a portion is missing. The data show around 500,000 clones, approximately 85% seen once. The sample comprised peripheral blood. The receptors come from a human donor in a cohort sampled during active COVID-19.

V is TRBV11-3 and J is TRBJ2-1; possibly TRBD2 for D (5 bases). The germline CDR1 and CDR2 sequences are SGHNT and YENEEA. The CDR3 has 15 amino acids. V shed 4 bases and J shed 0 bases, with 10 bases lying between them. CDR3 loop: CASSSETSSYNEQFF. CDR3 nucleotides: TGTGCCAGCAGCTCGGAAACTAGCTCCTACAATGAGCAGTTCTTC.

V gene TRBV7-3 combines with J gene TRBJ2-5, with 8 bases aligning to TRBD1. Germline values: CDR1 SGHTA, CDR2 FQGTGA. The CDR3 totals 16 residues. V shed 4 bases and J 5 bases; nucleotides not matched to a gene: 12. Written as DNA, the CDR3 is TGTGCCAGCAGCTCTTCAGGGGGCCGCCTGGGGGAGACCCAGTACTTC. This encodes CASSSSGGRLGETQYF.

V and J are TRBV5-1 and TRBJ2-3; TRBD1 aligns across 12 bases. This CDR3 region has 16 residues. CDR1 is SGHRS and CDR2 is YFSETQ in the germline V gene. V lost 4 bases, J lost 6 bases, and 9 bases stayed unmatched. The CDR3 bases are TGCGCCAGCAGCAAAGGGACAGGGGGCGCCGTGGATACGCAGTATTTT. This translates into CASSKGTGGAVDTQYF.

Notes on this clone: The identical CDR3 is also encoded by other nucleotide sequences in the sample. The rearrangement links TRBV7-3 to TRBJ2-1, with a tentative D call TRBD2 (5 bases). Trimming shortened V by 4 bases and J by 2 bases, and 15 bases separated the two germline ends. Per germline, CDR1 SGHTA and CDR2 FQGTGA. The CDR3 covers 16 residues. This chain's CDR3 is CASSSRGSVPYNEQFF. The CDR3 DNA reads as TGTGCCAGCAGCTCCCGGGGTAGCGTCCCCTACAATGAGCAGTTCTTC. The full variable domain, its missing parts supplied by reference TRBV7-3 and TRBJ2-1, is GAGVSQTPSNKVTEKGKYVELRCDPISGHTALYWYRQSLGQGPEFLIYFQGTGAADDSGLPNDRFFAVRPEGSVSTLKIQRTERGDSAVYLCASSSRGSVPYNEQFFGPGTRLTVL.

This clone showed up just a few times. This chain connects TRBV24-1 to TRBJ2-1; 9 bases map to TRBD1. The CDR3 consists of 17 residues. J lost 8 bases, V lost 0 bases, and 10 bases had no gene match. Looked up from germline, CDR1 is KGHDR and CDR2 is SFDVKD. The CDR3 sequence: CATSDLPSGTGSDEQFF. In DNA, the CDR3 is TGTGCCACCAGTGATTTGCCATCCGGGACAGGGAGTGATGAGCAGTTCTTC.

V and J are TRBV19 and TRBJ2-5; 8 bases map to TRBD2. V was clipped by 9 bases and J by 4 bases; unmatched bases: 7. CDR1 LNHDA and CDR2 SQIVND come from the germline V gene (reference sequence). The CDR3 extends over 13 amino acids. The CDR3 loop is CASSGGGGETQYF. CDR3 coding DNA: TGTGCCAGCTCCGGGGGGGGTGGAGAGACCCAGTACTTC.

The chain joins TRBV18 to TRBJ1-6; perhaps TRBD1 as D (6 bases). Germline CDR1 and CDR2: KGHSH and LQKENI. This CDR3 is 17 amino acids long. V lost 3 bases and J 10 bases, leaving 22 bases between the germline ends. CDR3 DNA sequence: TGTGCCAGCTCACCCATACACGATCCTTATAGGGGGTCACCCCTCCACTTT. The encoded protein is CASSPIHDPYRGSPLHF. The full variable domain, in which reference TRBV18 and TRBJ1-6 provide the parts outside the CDR3, is NAGVMQNPRHLVRRRGQEARLRCSPMKGHSHVYWYRQLPEEGLKFMVYLQKENIIDESGMPKERFSAEFPKEGPSILRIQQVVRGDSAAYFCASSPIHDPYRGSPLHFGNGTRLTVT.

The chain uses TRBV29-1 and TRBJ1-3; D not resolved. The germline CDR1 and CDR2 sequences are SQVTM and ANQGSEA. Trimming shortened V by 3 bases and J by 4 bases, and 4 bases separated the two germline ends. The CDR3 loop spans 11 amino acids. CDR3 bases: TGCAGCGTTGATTCAGGAAACACCATATATTTT. Amino acid sequence: CSVDSGNTIYF.

Details on this clone: This sample includes further DNA sequences coding for the same CDR3. This chain connects TRBV5-6 to TRBJ1-2; tentative D call: TRBD1 (6 bases). Trimming stripped 4 bases from V and 0 bases from J, with 10 bases between. Germline lookup yields CDR1 SGHDT and CDR2 YYEEEE. This CDR3 is built from 14 residues. The CDR3 spells CASSPGQTNYGYTF. The CDR3 nucleotides read TGTGCCAGCAGCCCAGGACAGACTAACTATGGCTACACCTTC.

The rearrangement joins TRBV6-6 to TRBJ1-2; D is unclear. Trimming took off 6 bases at V and 7 bases at J, with 15 bases between the two ends. The CDR3 runs to 13 residues. The germline V gene encodes CDR1 MNHNY and CDR2 SVGAGI (reference sequence). CDR3 region: CASRFGVSGGYTF. The CDR3 DNA reads TGTGCCAGCAGGTTCGGGGTATCGGGTGGCTACACCTTC.

This clone showed up just a few times. The chain employs TRBV19 and TRBJ2-3; 7 nucleotides align to TRBD2. V trimming: 5 bases; J trimming: 3 bases; junction bases outside the gene matches: 8. From germline, CDR1 is LNHDA and CDR2 SQIVND (reference sequence). The CDR3 length is 15 residues. Here the CDR3 DNA reads TGTGCCAGTAGTCCTCAGAGCGGGAATACAGATACGCAGTATTTT. Translation gives CASSPQSGNTDTQYF.

The genes are TRBV20-1 and TRBJ2-7; no definite D call. CDR1 is DFQATT, CDR2 SNEGSKA, per germline (reference sequence). This CDR3 comprises 10 residues. Trimming shortened V by 3 bases and J by 4 bases, and 4 bases separated the two germline ends. Here the CDR3 DNA reads TGCAGTGCTAGTCTATACGAGCAGTACTTC. This sequence encodes CSASLYEQYF.

This clone came up once. The chain combines TRBV5-6 with TRBJ2-7, with D tentatively TRBD2 (7 bases). The ends were cut back, 1 base at V and 7 bases at J, with 24 bases in the middle. The CDR3 totals 17 residues. Germline V CDR1 and CDR2: SGHDT, YYEEEE. As DNA, the CDR3 is TGTGCCAGCAGCTTGCCCGGGTCCCAGGGGAGGGCCAAAGAGCAGTACTTC. Amino acids: CASSLPGSQGRAKEQYF.

The genes are TRBV7-2 and TRBJ2-7; perhaps TRBD2 as D (5 bases). Germline V lookup: CDR1 SGHTA, CDR2 FQGNSA. The CDR3 contains 14 residues. V was cut by 5 bases and J by 2 bases, with 13 bases left in between. CDR3 coding DNA: TGTGCCAGCAGCCACACGAGGGTTCCCTACGAGCAGTACTTC. As protein: CASSHTRVPYEQYF.

This sequence joins TRBV6-5 and TRBJ1-2; TRBD1 agrees at 7 bases. With 8 bases clipped from V and 5 bases from J, the junction kept 5 bases outside the gene matches. CDR1 and CDR2 from the germline V gene are MNHEY and SVGAGI. The CDR3 has 12 amino acids. CDR3 sequence (DNA): TGTGCCAGCTCAATACAGGGGTATGGCTACACCTTC. Its translation: CASSIQGYGYTF.

Only one count was recorded for this clone. V is TRBV12-3 or TRBV12-4 and J is TRBJ1-1, with D unresolved. V lost 6 bases to trimming and J lost 0 bases, with 8 bases between them. There are 13 residues in the CDR3. CDR3 in amino acids: CASSSPVNTEAFF. CDR3 nucleotide sequence: TGTGCCAGCAGCTCCCCCGTGAACACTGAAGCTTTCTTT.

V gene TRBV18 combines with J gene TRBJ1-2; D perhaps matches TRBD1 (5 bases). From germline, CDR1 is KGHSH and CDR2 LQKENI. CDR3 size: 13 residues. Trimming pared 3 bases from V and 8 bases from J, leaving 13 bases between. As DNA, the CDR3 is TGTGCCAGCTCACCGTCGGGGGACGGAGGCTACACCTTC. It encodes CASSPSGDGGYTF. Variable domain in full (rest from reference TRBV18 and TRBJ1-2): NAGVMQNPRHLVRRRGQEARLRCSPMKGHSHVYWYRQLPEEGLKFMVYLQKENIIDESGMPKERFSAEFPKEGPSILRIQQVVRGDSAAYFCASSPSGDGGYTFGSGTRLTVV.

The genes are TRBV5-4 and TRBJ1-4; perhaps TRBD1 as D (5 bases). There are 14 residues in the CDR3. Germline loops: CDR1 SGHNT, CDR2 YYREEE (reference sequence). V was pared by 0 bases and J by 7 bases, with 10 bases between. CDR3 region: CASSLEGRLEKLFF. DNA for the CDR3: TGTGCCAGCAGCTTGGAGGGGAGGCTTGAAAAACTGTTTTTT.

This chain connects TRBV5-1 to TRBJ2-1; TRBD2 aligns across 14 bases. The CDR3 extends over 15 amino acids. The ends lost 7 bases at V and 4 bases at J; junction bases unmatched: 4. Germline assignment: CDR1 SGHRS and CDR2 YFSETQ. DNA of the CDR3: TGCGCCAGCTCTAGGACTAGCGGGAGGTACAATGAGCAGTTCTTC. Translating gives CASSRTSGRYNEQFF.

The rearrangement joins TRBV12-5 to TRBJ1-1; TRBD1 agrees at 7 bases. Per germline, CDR1 LGHNT and CDR2 FRNRAP. The CDR3 extends over 14 amino acids. V dropped 1 base and J dropped 4; count of bases not matched to a gene: 3. The CDR3: CASGLGQGSTEAFF. The CDR3 DNA follows: TGTGCTAGTGGTTTGGGACAGGGAAGCACTGAAGCTTTCTTT.

The chain is built from TRBV4-2 and TRBJ1-2; 11 bases agree with TRBD1. CDR3 size: 18 residues. Germline V gene sequence: CDR1 LGHNA, CDR2 YNFKEQ. V was clipped by 0 bases and J by 6 bases; unmatched bases: 12. DNA for the CDR3: TGTGCCAGCAGCCAAGATTCCGGACAGGGGGCGGTCTTGAATGGCTACACCTTC. It yields the protein CASSQDSGQGAVLNGYTF.

J is TRBJ1-1 and V is TRBV27; possible D gene TRBD1, 5 bases. Germline lookup yields CDR1 MNHEY and CDR2 SMNVEV (reference sequence). Trimming took 4 bases from V and 10 from J, leaving 13 bases between them. This CDR3 region has 12 residues. CDR3 nucleotide sequence: TGTGCCAGCAGTTATGGGGGGACGGTAGCTTTCTTT. The encoded protein is CASSYGGTVAFF.

The chain joins TRBV2 to TRBJ2-5; 9 nucleotides line up with TRBD1. This CDR3 comprises 14 residues. V shed 5 bases, J shed 4 bases, and the junction held 5 bases outside the gene matches. The germline gives CDR1 SNHLY, CDR2 FYNNEI. CDR3 sequence (DNA): TGTGCCAGCAGTTCTAGGACAGGGGTAGAGACCCAGTACTTC. Protein sequence: CASSSRTGVETQYF.

The chain combines TRBV5-8 with TRBJ2-3; 11 bases are a match to TRBD2. Germline V gives CDR1 SGHTS, CDR2 YDEGEE. The CDR3 loop spans 17 amino acids. With V trimmed by 0 bases and J by 0 bases, 3 bases remained unmatched. The CDR3 region has the DNA TGTGCCAGCAGCTTGGCGACTAGCGGGATAAGCACAGATACGCAGTATTTT. Its translation: CASSLATSGISTDTQYF.

The chain employs TRBV11-3 and TRBJ1-1; D is undetermined. This CDR3 is built from 15 residues. Germline values: CDR1 SGHNT, CDR2 YENEEA. The V end was cut by 0 bases, the J end by 0 bases, with 8 bases between. CDR3 sequence reads: CASSLEGRLNTEAFF. The CDR3 bases are TGTGCCAGCAGCTTAGAGGGCAGGTTGAACACTGAAGCTTTCTTT.

The rearrangement uses TRBV10-1 and TRBJ2-1; 9 nucleotides agree with TRBD1. CDR3 length: 16 residues. Trimming took 5 bases from V and 3 from J; bases not matched to a gene: 8. Per the germline V gene, CDR1 is WNHNN and CDR2 is SYGVQD (reference sequence). This CDR3 reads CASSSTGGLSYNEQFF. CDR3 coding DNA: TGCGCCAGCAGTAGTACAGGGGGCTTGAGCTACAATGAGCAGTTCTTC.

This clone is a singleton in its sample. The chain carries TRBV23-1 and TRBJ2-2; the D gene is possibly TRBD1 (5 bases). TRBV23-1 is an ORF, with its function uncertain. The CDR3 consists of 17 residues. Trimming took off 3 bases at V and 1 base at J, with 15 bases between the two ends. The CDR3, as DNA: TGCGCCAGCAGTCATTTCCCAGGGTACGGGAACACCGGGGAGCTGTTTTTT. Protein sequence: CASSHFPGYGNTGELFF.

The V gene is TRBV28, the J gene TRBJ1-2; no clear D. The germline gives CDR1 MDHEN, CDR2 SYDVKM. CDR3 size: 14 residues. V was clipped by 5 bases and J by 1 base, with 11 bases between them. In DNA, the CDR3 is TGTGCCAGCAGTCCCCTTGGAGGTAACTATGGCTACACCTTC. The encoded protein is CASSPLGGNYGYTF.